The sequence of this TCR beta chain was determined in a study of blood T cell repertoires in COVID-19 (dated by TCRdb to 2018 to 2021). Broadly, across the study: Collaborator samples came from the United States, Italy and Spain and covered acute and convalescent phases of COVID-19. The material from the prospective study consisted of cDNA or gDNA derived from T cells, B-cell-depleted T cells, or PBMCs. The dataset comprised deeply sampled blood TCRbeta repertoires from subjects exposed to, actively infected with, or recovered from COVID-19. The repertoires were released in a freely available public database meant as a resource for research on the immune response to SARS-CoV-2. Samples came from the ongoing ImmuneRACE study (first 160 participants) plus 1,254 subjects from 6 global collaborators. Sample metadata almost always included a de-identified subject ID, COVID-19 status, age in years and sex. HLA class I and class II types, where available, came from metadata supplied by the sample provider rather than from assay-based typing.

Each collaborating institution followed its own protocols to collect whole blood in K2EDTA tubes. For TCRbeta analysis, collaborator samples were shipped as frozen whole blood, as isolated PBMCs, or as DNA extracted from either sample type. The germline V gene yields SGDLS for CDR1 and YYNGEE for CDR2. V and J are trimmed by 5 bases and 9 bases, and the gene matches miss 15 bases of the junction. The cysteine opens and the phenylalanine closes a CDR3 of 17 amino acids. CDR3 DNA only is kept here, 51 bases in frame from base 1. As concerns this clone: Its antigen is unknown. No much larger clone is present one base from it, and per-base qualities are unavailable.

The study at large found these results: Clinical and demographic metadata were provided uncurated, with the amount varying by source and participant.

TCRbeta CDR3 regions were amplified from genomic DNA using the immunoSEQ Assay, a bias-controlled multiplex PCR. In the source study's methods: The number of nucleated cells in each sample was estimated by amplification of reference gene primers within the assay. Sequence reads were collapsed and filtered to measure the absolute abundance of every unique TCRbeta CDR3 rearrangement. For each sample, productive Simpson clonality was calculated by taking the square root of Simpson's diversity index across productive rearrangements. TCRdb obtained this table from immuneACCESS and retained in-frame rearrangements with V and J assigned. These tables miss some clones; where compared with another copy, unresolved V genes account for less than half of the shortfall, and the remainder is unexplained. D and trimming come from the DNA, and the V and J calls and clone size come from that table. This sample has nearly 100,000 clones in its table, and 65% to 90% of those were observed once. The ten largest clones take up about 1.7% of the sample.

The sequence was collected from an elderly man with acute or convalescent COVID-19. Specimen: peripheral blood. Recombination joined TRBV9 with TRBJ1-6; a stretch of 9 junction bases matches TRBD1. For the CDR3, the sequence is CASSLTPVQGAISPLHF. The DNA is TGTGCCAGCAGTCTTACCCCCGTACAGGGGGCGATTTCACCCCTCCACTTT.